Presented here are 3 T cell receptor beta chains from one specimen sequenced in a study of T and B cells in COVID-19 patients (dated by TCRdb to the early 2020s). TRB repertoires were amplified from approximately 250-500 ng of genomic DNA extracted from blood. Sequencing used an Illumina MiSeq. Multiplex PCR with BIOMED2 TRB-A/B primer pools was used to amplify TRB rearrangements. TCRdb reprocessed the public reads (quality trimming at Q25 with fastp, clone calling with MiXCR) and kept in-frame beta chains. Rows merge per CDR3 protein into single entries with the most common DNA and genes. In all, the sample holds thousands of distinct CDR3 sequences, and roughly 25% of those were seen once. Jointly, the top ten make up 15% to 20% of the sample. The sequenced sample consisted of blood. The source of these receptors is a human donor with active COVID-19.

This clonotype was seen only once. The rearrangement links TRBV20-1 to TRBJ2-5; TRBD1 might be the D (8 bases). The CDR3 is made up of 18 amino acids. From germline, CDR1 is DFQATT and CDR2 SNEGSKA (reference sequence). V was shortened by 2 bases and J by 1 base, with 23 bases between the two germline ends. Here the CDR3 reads CSARLGGGAGGPQETQYF. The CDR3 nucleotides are TGCAGTGCTAGATTGGGGGGGGGGGCAGGGGGCCCCCAAGAGACCCAGTACTTC.

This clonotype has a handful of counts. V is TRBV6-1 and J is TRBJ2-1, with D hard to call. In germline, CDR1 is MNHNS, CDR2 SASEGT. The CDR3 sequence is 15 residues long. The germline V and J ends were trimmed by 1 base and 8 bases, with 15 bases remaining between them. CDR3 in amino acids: CASSEVNRARDEQFF. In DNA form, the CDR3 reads TGTGCCAGCAGTGAAGTAAACCGGGCTCGGGATGAGCAGTTCTTC.

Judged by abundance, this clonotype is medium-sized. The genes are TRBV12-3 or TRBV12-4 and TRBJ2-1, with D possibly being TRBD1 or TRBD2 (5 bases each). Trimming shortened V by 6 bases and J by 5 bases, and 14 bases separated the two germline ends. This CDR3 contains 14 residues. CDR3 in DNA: TGTGCCAGCAGGGAGGACCTGGGACACAATGAGCAGTTCTTC. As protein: CASREDLGHNEQFF.